Shown below are 21 T cell receptor beta chains from a single sample sequenced in a study of response to subunit inactivated influenza vaccine. TCRdb independently ran MiXCR on the RT-PCR reads; one entry per CDR3 protein. Of under 950,000 distinct CDR3 sequences listed, 21% are singletons. The sequencing here drew on PBMCs from blood, taken about 5 days after vaccination. These TCRs come from a middle-aged man who received an inactivated influenza vaccine.

CDR3 nucleotide sequence: TGTGCCAGCAGCTGGTGGACAGGGAACGTGATACACAATGAGCAGTTCTTC. This encodes CASSWWTGNVIHNEQFF. The chain is built from TRBV5-5 and TRBJ2-1; 8 bases are shared with TRBD1. The CDR3 length is 17 residues. V lost 3 bases to trimming and J lost 5 bases; unmatched junction nucleotides: 13. Germline V CDR1 and CDR2: SGHKS, YYEKEE (reference sequence).

The V and J genes are TRBV12-3 or TRBV12-4 and TRBJ2-7; D unresolved. The V and J ends lost 1 base and 4 bases respectively, with 11 bases between them. CDR3 length: 14 amino acids. CDR3 nucleotide sequence: TGTGCCAGCAGTTTAGTTAGAAAGAGGTACGAGCAGTACTTC. It translates to CASSLVRKRYEQYF.

This clonotype has at least ten counts. J is TRBJ2-3 and V is TRBV18; no clear D gene. Germline lookup yields CDR1 KGHSH and CDR2 LQKENI. The V end lost 3 bases, the J end lost 3 bases, and 4 bases lay between the germline ends. This CDR3 comprises 12 residues. The CDR3 region has the DNA TGTGCCAGCTCACCGAGTACAGATACGCAGTATTTT. The encoded protein is CASSPSTDTQYF. Full variable domain (outside the CDR3, taken from reference TRBV18 and TRBJ2-3): NAGVMQNPRHLVRRRGQEARLRCSPMKGHSHVYWYRQLPEEGLKFMVYLQKENIIDESGMPKERFSAEFPKEGPSILRIQQVVRGDSAAYFCASSPSTDTQYFGPGTRLTVL.

This clonotype was observed a handful of times. The chain carries TRBV4-2 and TRBJ2-7; 14 bases agree with TRBD2. CDR1 LGHNA and CDR2 YNFKEQ come from the germline V gene. Trimming took 4 bases from V and 6 from J; bases not matched to a gene: 5. The CDR3 loop spans 15 amino acids. The CDR3 sequence is CASSLPGTSGGEQYF. CDR3 DNA: TGTGCCAGCAGCCTTCCCGGGACTAGCGGGGGCGAGCAGTACTTC.

The chain carries TRBV6-5 and TRBJ2-7, with 7 bases identical to TRBD1. This CDR3 contains 14 residues. From germline, CDR1 is MNHEY and CDR2 SVGAGI. V lost 2 bases to trimming and J lost 4 bases; unmatched junction nucleotides: 5. CDR3 nucleotides: TGTGCCAGCAGTTACAAAGGGGGCCGTTACGAGCAGTACTTC. Protein: CASSYKGGRYEQYF.

The sample holds a few counts of this clonotype. This chain joins TRBV25-1 and TRBJ1-2; D is unclear. Trimming pared 4 bases from V and 1 base from J, leaving 13 bases between. From germline, CDR1 is MGHDK and CDR2 SYGVNS. The CDR3 sequence is 15 residues long. This CDR3 is CASSGVGGNNYGYTF. The CDR3 DNA sequence: TGTGCCAGCAGTGGTGTTGGCGGTAATAACTATGGCTACACCTTC.

The gene calls are TRBV28 and TRBJ1-5; a possible D gene is TRBD1 (5 bases). V lost 6 bases and J 3 bases, leaving 12 bases between the germline ends. Germline CDR1 MDHEN, CDR2 SYDVKM. The CDR3 runs 14 residues. For the CDR3, the DNA is TGTGCCAGCAGCCTAGGACACGCCAATCAGCCCCAGCATTTT. This gives the protein CASSLGHANQPQHF.

The sample holds many counts of this clonotype. This chain uses TRBV12-3 or TRBV12-4 with TRBJ2-3; 7 bases align to TRBD2. V lost 1 base, J lost 2 bases, and 6 bases stayed unmatched. This CDR3 contains 16 residues. This CDR3 reads CASSLGASGTTDTQYF. The DNA for the CDR3 is TGTGCCAGCAGTTTAGGGGCTAGCGGCACCACAGATACGCAGTATTTT.

The count of this clonotype is one. This chain links TRBV5-5 with TRBJ2-7; a possible D gene is TRBD2 (6 bases). The CDR3 spans 15 residues. The V and J ends lost 2 bases and 4 bases respectively, with 16 bases between them. Germline CDR1 reads SGHKS; CDR2 reads YYEKEE (reference sequence). The DNA of the CDR3 is TGTGCCAGCAGCTTCGCGGACGGAGGGACGTACGAGCAGTACTTC. Its translation: CASSFADGGTYEQYF.

V and J are TRBV9 and TRBJ2-7; possibly TRBD1 for D (6 bases). Germline V CDR1 and CDR2: SGDLS, YYNGEE. This CDR3 contains 14 residues. The ends were cut back, 3 bases at V and 6 bases at J, with 16 bases in the middle. The CDR3 sequence: CASSANWGLGEQYF. The CDR3 DNA is TGTGCCAGCAGCGCAAATTGGGGGCTCGGCGAGCAGTACTTC.

V usage is TRBV6-5 and J usage is TRBJ2-7, with D perhaps matching TRBD2 (6 bases). This CDR3 comprises 15 residues. The V and J ends lost 1 base and 2 bases respectively, with 12 bases between them. Per germline, CDR1 MNHEY and CDR2 SVGAGI. The CDR3 protein is CASSYLGRRPYEQYF. CDR3 DNA sequence: TGTGCCAGCAGTTACTTGGGGAGGAGGCCCTACGAGCAGTACTTC.

This clonotype was observed a handful of times. V gene TRBV6-1 combines with J gene TRBJ2-7; tentative D call: TRBD2 (6 bases). Germline V gene data show CDR1 as MNHNS and CDR2 as SASEGT. This CDR3 is built from 14 residues. Trimming left V 7 bases short and J 7 bases short, with 20 bases between. The CDR3 sequence: CASIGLAPGGEQYF. The DNA for the CDR3 is TGTGCCAGCATAGGCCTAGCACCTGGGGGGGAGCAGTACTTC.

The chain joins TRBV20-1 to TRBJ1-2; 7 nucleotides agree with TRBD1. V was pared by 0 bases and J by 4 bases, with 2 bases of the junction left unmatched. Germline V gene lookup returns CDR1 DFQATT and CDR2 SNEGSKA (reference sequence). The CDR3 is 13 residues long. CDR3 amino acids: CSARDAGGYGYTF. CDR3 in DNA: TGCAGTGCTAGAGATGCAGGGGGCTATGGCTACACCTTC.

This clonotype occurred a few times. The chain has TRBV7-9 and TRBJ2-7, with a tentative D call TRBD1 (6 bases). This CDR3 spans 13 amino acids. The V end was cut by 1 base, the J end by 6 bases, with 10 bases between. Germline V gene sequence: CDR1 SEHNR, CDR2 FQNEAQ (reference sequence). CDR3: CASSLEDRSEQYF. CDR3 coding DNA: TGTGCCAGCAGCTTAGAGGACAGATCCGAGCAGTACTTC.

This clonotype was counted between two and nine times. The chain has TRBV15 and TRBJ2-1; 10 bases map to TRBD2. After removal of 3 bases from V and 6 bases from J, the junction contained 5 bases not matched to a gene. Germline CDR1 reads LNHNV; CDR2 reads YYDKDF (reference sequence). The CDR3 has 15 amino acids. CDR3 nucleotides: TGTGCCACCAGCAGTAAGCGGGAGGGCCCCAATGAGCAGTTCTTC. Protein product: CATSSKREGPNEQFF.

The chain links TRBV6-1 to TRBJ1-2; the D is unclear. The CDR3 is made up of 13 amino acids. Trimming took 6 bases from V and 3 from J, leaving 11 bases between them. Germline V gene data show CDR1 as MNHNS and CDR2 as SASEGT. DNA for the CDR3: TGTGCCAGCAGGACGGGTCAGGACTATGGCTACACCTTC. Encoded protein: CASRTGQDYGYTF.

This clonotype was seen at least ten times. This chain joins TRBV20-1 and TRBJ2-7; 9 bases match TRBD1. The CDR3 totals 14 residues. The V and J ends lost 3 bases and 0 bases, in that order; junction bases with no gene match: 3. The germline V gene encodes CDR1 DFQATT and CDR2 SNEGSKA (reference sequence). The chain's CDR3 is CSASGTGSSYEQYF. The CDR3 bases are TGCAGTGCTAGCGGGACAGGGAGCTCCTACGAGCAGTACTTC.

V gene TRBV20-1 combines with J gene TRBJ2-5; no reliable D call. V lost 2 bases and J 3 bases, leaving 10 bases between the germline ends. This CDR3 contains 13 residues. CDR1 is DFQATT and CDR2 is SNEGSKA in the germline V gene (reference sequence). The CDR3 bases are TGCAGTGCTAGAACTCCAGGCGAAGAGACCCAGTACTTC. It translates to CSARTPGEETQYF.

This clonotype was picked up a small number of times. This chain connects TRBV20-1 to TRBJ2-3, with unresolved D. The germline V gene has CDR1 DFQATT and CDR2 SNEGSKA (reference sequence). The CDR3 is 11 amino acids. With 2 bases removed from V and 5 bases from J, the gap between germline ends came to 5 bases. DNA for the CDR3: TGCAGTGCTAGAAAAAAAGATACGCAGTATTTT. This translates into CSARKKDTQYF.

V gene TRBV4-2 combines with J gene TRBJ2-3; tentatively, D is TRBD2 (6 bases). This CDR3 contains 19 residues. Germline V gene data show CDR1 as LGHNA and CDR2 as YNFKEQ. V was cut by 5 bases and J by 2 bases, with 26 bases left in between. The DNA of the CDR3 is TGTGCCAGCAGCGCGGGCTTGGGGGGTTCAGGGAGCTCCACAGATACGCAGTATTTT. It encodes CASSAGLGGSGSSTDTQYF.

This clonotype was detected a few times. The chain employs TRBV11-1 and TRBJ2-3, with 7 bases fitting TRBD2. The CDR3 covers 20 residues. V lost 7 bases, J lost 0 bases, and 22 bases stayed unmatched. CDR1 is SGHAT and CDR2 is FQDESV in the germline V gene (reference sequence). The CDR3 DNA reads as TGTGCCAGCAACCAAATCCTCTTGGGGTCTAGCGGAATTAGCACAGATACGCAGTATTTT. Protein sequence: CASNQILLGSSGISTDTQYF. The full variable domain, its missing parts supplied by reference TRBV11-1 and TRBJ2-3, is EAEVAQSPRYKITEKSQAVAFWCDPISGHATLYWYRQILGQGPELLVQFQDESVVDDSQLPKDRFSAERLKGVDSTLKIQPAELGDSAMYLCASNQILLGSSGISTDTQYFGPGTRLTVL.